This TCR beta chain was captured by sequencing in a study of CXCR3-negative and CXCR3-positive naive CD8 T cells. The CDR3 extends over 14 amino acids. Germline CDR1 SQVTM, CDR2 ANQGSEA. CD45RO-CCR7+CD27+CD95- marked naive CD8+ T cells. cDNA libraries for TRB were generated by 5' RACE incorporating UMI labels. Following a re-call of the 5' RACE reads, TCRdb has one entry per CDR3 protein and lacks DNA. The table for this sample gives tens of thousands of distinct CDR3 sequences. Study-level points and caveats: CXCR3-positive naive cells carried more hydrophobic TRB CDR3s than CXCR3-negative naive cells did. TRB CDR3 properties were used to infer TCR strength, and surface CD5 was comparable between naive subsets. Each naive subset displayed comparably high diversity, whereas memory CD8+ cells displayed much lower diversity.

On this clonotype: Antigen specificity is unknown.

The sequencing input was naive CXCR3- CD8+ T cells from blood. Subset denoted: CD45RO-CCR7+CD27+CD95- naive CD8+ T cells lacking CXCR3 (TNR3-). J is TRBJ2-7 and V is TRBV29-1; TCRdb's D gene call, TRBD1, goes unchecked for lack of DNA. This TCR was sampled from a human donor in good health. Some clones in this sample may be carry-over from other donors' samples. The CDR3: CSARGGVKNYEQYF.